This T cell receptor beta chain comes out of a study of T cell repertoires in cytomegalovirus infection. This clonotype was recorded a few times. A single record per CDR3 protein comes from TCRdb applying MiXCR to the reads. The data show 150,000 to 200,000 distinct CDR3 sequences, around an eighth seen once. Germline CDR1 reads SGHDN; CDR2 reads FVKESK. This CDR3 has 11 residues. The ends were cut back, 7 bases at V and 13 bases at J, with 16 bases in the middle. Sequenced sample: PBMCs. The TCR was taken from a human donor in good health (CMV status not recorded). Some clones in this sample may be carry-over from other donors' samples. The genes are TRBV14 and TRBJ2-5; D gene ambiguous. The DNA for the CDR3 is TGTGCCAGCACCACAATTTTCAGGTGGTACTTC. Its translation is CASTTIFRWYF.